Below, 9 T cell receptor beta chains from the same sample are listed, as sequenced in a study of blood T cell repertoires in COVID-19. This table comes from immunoSEQ multiplex PCR, and its TCRdb copy is limited to in-frame clones, with some not included. The sample has 100,000 to 150,000 clones, 75% to 90% seen once. Specimen: peripheral blood. The receptors come from a man in his 60s with COVID-19, enrolled during active disease.

The J gene is TRBJ1-6, the V gene TRBV5-1; TRBD1 agrees at 7 bases. The CDR3 runs to 17 residues. V lost 0 bases, J lost 6 bases, and 9 bases stayed unmatched. Germline assignment: CDR1 SGHRS and CDR2 YFSETQ. This CDR3 is CASSLDPQTGRNSPLHF. The CDR3 DNA sequence: TGCGCCAGCAGCTTGGACCCCCAGACAGGGCGTAATTCACCCCTCCACTTT.

The V call is TRBV5-8, the J call TRBJ2-3, with 11 bases that match TRBD1. The length of the CDR3 is 15 residues. After removal of 3 bases from V and 5 bases from J, the junction contained 5 bases not matched to a gene. Germline lookup yields CDR1 SGHTS and CDR2 YDEGEE. DNA for the CDR3: TGTGCCAGCAGCTCCTCCGGGACAGGGGGAGATACGCAGTATTTT. Translating gives CASSSSGTGGDTQYF.

This rearrangement joins TRBV11-2 to TRBJ2-1; the match to TRBD1 covers 11 bases. Germline V lookup: CDR1 SGHAT, CDR2 FQNNGV. The CDR3 consists of 15 residues. The V gene end was trimmed by 4 bases and the J gene end by 6 bases; junction bases not matched to a gene: 5. This chain's CDR3 is CASSSGTGGFNEQFF. The CDR3 DNA follows: TGTGCCAGCAGCTCGGGGACAGGGGGTTTCAATGAGCAGTTCTTC.

The rearrangement links TRBV28 to TRBJ2-5, with 8 bases matching TRBD1. This CDR3 spans 15 amino acids. V shed 3 bases and J 7 bases; nucleotides not matched to a gene: 10. Germline values: CDR1 MDHEN, CDR2 SYDVKM. The CDR3 DNA reads TGTGCCAGCAGTTTGGCCTCAGGGGGCGGGCGGACCCAGTACTTC. Its translation: CASSLASGGGRTQYF.

The CDR3 protein is CASSLNTGDTEAFF. The CDR3 bases are TGTGCCAGCAGCTTGAACACAGGGGACACTGAAGCTTTCTTT. This chain uses TRBV7-9 with TRBJ1-1; 7 bases map to TRBD1. The CDR3 contains 14 residues. V lost 3 bases and J lost 3; bases outside the gene matches: 4. CDR1 is SEHNR, CDR2 FQNEAQ, per germline (reference sequence).

There are a few counts of this clone. The chain joins TRBV4-1 to TRBJ2-7, with TRBD1 matching 7 bases. V lost 0 bases to trimming and J lost 5 bases; unmatched junction nucleotides: 16. The CDR3 runs 18 residues. Germline V gene data show CDR1 as MGHRA and CDR2 as YSYEKL. The CDR3 coding sequence is TGCGCCAGCAGCCAAGAGCAGGGGTTTTGGACAGGTCGCGACGAGCAGTACTTC. Translating it yields CASSQEQGFWTGRDEQYF.

In its sample, this clone was seen once. The CDR3 region is CASSQGSYREGNSPLHF. Written as DNA, the CDR3 is TGCGCCAGCAGCCAAGGAAGTTACAGGGAGGGTAATTCACCCCTCCACTTT. The chain uses TRBV4-1 and TRBJ1-6; maybe TRBD1 (6 bases). The V gene lost 1 base and the J gene lost 6 bases, with 16 bases spanning the gap. Per germline, CDR1 MGHRA and CDR2 YSYEKL. This CDR3 contains 17 residues.

J is TRBJ2-1 and V is TRBV19; 8 positions agree with TRBD1. The CDR3 totals 14 residues. Germline V gene data show CDR1 as LNHDA and CDR2 as SQIVND (reference sequence). The trim removed 4 bases at V and 8 bases at J, leaving 7 bases unmatched. The CDR3: CASSKGTGGDEQFF. The DNA of the CDR3 is TGTGCCAGTAGTAAGGGGACAGGTGGTGATGAGCAGTTCTTC.

The chain recombines TRBV9 with TRBJ1-2; no clear D gene. Germline lookup yields CDR1 SGDLS and CDR2 YYNGEE. Trimming took 1 base from V and 2 from J, leaving 6 bases between them. The CDR3 is made up of 13 amino acids. CDR3 coding DNA: TGTGCCAGCAGCGTACCGGGGAACTATGGCTACACCTTC. Protein: CASSVPGNYGYTF.